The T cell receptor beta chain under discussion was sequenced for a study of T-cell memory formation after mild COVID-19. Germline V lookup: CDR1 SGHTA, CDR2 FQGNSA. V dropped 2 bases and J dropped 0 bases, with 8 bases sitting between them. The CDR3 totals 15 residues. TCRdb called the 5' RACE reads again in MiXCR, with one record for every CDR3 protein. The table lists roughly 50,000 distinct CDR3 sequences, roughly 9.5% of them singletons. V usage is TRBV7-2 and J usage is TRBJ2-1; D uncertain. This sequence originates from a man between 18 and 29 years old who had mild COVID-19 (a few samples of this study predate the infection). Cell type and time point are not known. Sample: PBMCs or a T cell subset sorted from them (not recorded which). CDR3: CASSLSSSSYNEQFF. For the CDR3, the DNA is TGTGCCAGCAGCTTAAGTTCTAGCTCCTACAATGAGCAGTTCTTC.